What follows describes a single TCR beta chain. The antigen is undetermined. This CDR3 comprises 14 residues. V lost 4 bases to trimming and J lost 6 bases, with 13 bases between them. Germline values: CDR1 LGHDT, CDR2 YNNKEL (reference sequence). An equimolar mix of two oligonucleotides served as the beta constant-region primer for TRBC1 and TRBC2. Four rounds of PCR amplified the ligated cDNA using nested alpha and beta constant-region primers plus SP2. One entry per CDR3 protein results from TCRdb running MiXCR on the UMI-ligation and nested PCR reads. The table lists approximately 140,000 distinct CDR3 sequences, approximately 20% of them singletons. CD4 T cells were positively selected, then CD8 T cells from the CD4-negative fraction. This record comes from a study of naive and memory T cell subsets. Findings of the study overall: In naive cells, over 95% of TCR sequences were seen only once. Possibly reflecting memory cells re-expressing CD45RA, a few larger clonotypes occurred in naive repertoires, especially CD8.

This sequence joins TRBV3-1 and TRBJ2-1; D tentatively reads TRBD1 or TRBD2 (6 bases each). The sequenced sample was naive CD8+ T cells from blood. This clonotype was sampled from a human donor in good health. The CDR3 sequence: CASSLGGWGNEQFF. The CDR3 nucleotides are TGTGCCAGCAGCCTCGGGGGCTGGGGCAATGAGCAGTTCTTC.